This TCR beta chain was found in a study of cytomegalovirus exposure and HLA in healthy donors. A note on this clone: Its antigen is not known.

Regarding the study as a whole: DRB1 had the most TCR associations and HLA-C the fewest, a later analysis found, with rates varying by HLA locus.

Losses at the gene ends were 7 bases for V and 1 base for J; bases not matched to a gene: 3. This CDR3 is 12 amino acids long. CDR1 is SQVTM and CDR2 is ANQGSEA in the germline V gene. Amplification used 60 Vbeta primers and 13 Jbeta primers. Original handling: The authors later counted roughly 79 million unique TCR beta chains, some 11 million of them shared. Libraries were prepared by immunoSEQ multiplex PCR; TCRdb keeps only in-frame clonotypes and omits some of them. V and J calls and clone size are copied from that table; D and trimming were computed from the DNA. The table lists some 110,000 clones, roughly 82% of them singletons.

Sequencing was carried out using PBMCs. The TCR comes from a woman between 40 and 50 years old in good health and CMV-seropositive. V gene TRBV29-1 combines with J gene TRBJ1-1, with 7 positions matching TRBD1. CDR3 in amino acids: CSDGTANTEAFF. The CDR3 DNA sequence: TGCAGCGACGGGACAGCGAACACTGAAGCTTTCTTT.